The sequence of this T cell receptor (beta chain) was determined in a study of T cell responses to AZD1222 COVID-19 vaccine. General study findings and limits: Repertoire samples came only from after the peak T cell response.

Sequencing used immunoSEQ multiplex PCR; TCRdb keeps in-frame clones, though not all of them. Altogether about 150,000 clones are present, 90% to 95% being singletons, with the ten largest covering approximately 1.5%. A remark on this clone: Its antigen is not known.

The germline V and J ends were trimmed by 4 bases and 7 bases, with 17 bases remaining between them. CDR1 GTSNPN and CDR2 SVGIG come from the germline V gene (reference sequence). CDR3 size: 14 residues. Here the sequenced sample was peripheral blood, taken 28 days after the second AZD1222 dose. The sequence derives from an adult who received the AZD1222 COVID-19 vaccine. The rearrangement joins TRBV30 to TRBJ2-1; perhaps D is TRBD1 or TRBD2 (6 bases each). Here the CDR3 reads CAWTLFTGRNEQFF. The CDR3 DNA follows: TGTGCCTGGACCCTTTTTACAGGGAGGAATGAGCAGTTCTTC.